The 32 T cell receptor beta chains listed next were all sequenced from one sample in a study of long-term antiretroviral therapy in people with HIV. The immunoSEQ assay was v3.0, run at survey level. Sequencing was performed with immunoSEQ multiplex PCR; in TCRdb, only in-frame clones are kept and a portion is missing. The sample lists roughly 20,000 clones; approximately 86% were seen once. Sequencing used unsorted PBMCs, obtained 2.1 years after starting antiretroviral therapy. The origin of the receptors is a man aged 18-30 years with HIV.

The gene calls are TRBV9 and TRBJ1-3, with unresolved D. The CDR3 is made up of 15 amino acids. The germline gives CDR1 SGDLS, CDR2 YYNGEE. The V gene lost 1 base and the J gene lost 0 bases, with 8 bases spanning the gap. The CDR3 region has the DNA TGTGCCAGCAGCGTAACGGAAGACTCTGGAAACACCATATATTTT. Amino acids: CASSVTEDSGNTIYF.

The chain combines TRBV6-1 with TRBJ1-2; D uncertain. CDR3 size: 13 residues. CDR1 and CDR2 (germline): MNHNS, SASEGT. Trimming stripped 1 base from V and 7 bases from J, with 10 bases between. CDR3 protein: CASSEGLLGGYTF. CDR3 DNA sequence: TGTGCCAGCAGTGAAGGGTTACTCGGTGGCTACACCTTC.

A few counts support this clone. V usage is TRBV4-1 and J usage is TRBJ2-7; no reliable D call. CDR1 is MGHRA and CDR2 is YSYEKL in the germline V gene. CDR3 length: 13 amino acids. The ends were cut back, 3 bases at V and 3 bases at J, with 9 bases in the middle. CDR3 coding DNA: TGCGCCAGCAGCCAGACTCCCGACTACGAGCAGTACTTC. Translation: CASSQTPDYEQYF.

The chain couples TRBV5-1 to TRBJ1-1; D gene unclear. From germline, CDR1 is SGHRS and CDR2 YFSETQ. The CDR3 spans 14 residues. V gave up 0 bases and J gave up 1 base, with 7 bases separating them. CDR3 DNA sequence: TGCGCCAGCAGCTTGGTGGCACCGAACACTGAAGCTTTCTTT. Encoded protein: CASSLVAPNTEAFF. Full variable domain (remainder filled in from reference TRBV5-1 and TRBJ1-1): KAGVTQTPRYLIKTRGQQVTLSCSPISGHRSVSWYQQTPGQGLQFLFEYFSETQRNKGNFPGRFSGRQFSNSRSEMNVSTLELGDSALYLCASSLVAPNTEAFFGQGTRLTVV.

This clone was seen more than once but under ten times. V gene TRBV9 combines with J gene TRBJ1-1; no definite D call. CDR3 size: 13 residues. V was pared by 2 bases and J by 1 base, with 6 bases between. Germline V lookup: CDR1 SGDLS, CDR2 YYNGEE. The CDR3 DNA is TGTGCCAGCAGCGTTGCAGGGAACACTGAAGCTTTCTTT. Translated: CASSVAGNTEAFF.

This clone has just a few counts. The chain has TRBV2 and TRBJ2-7, with 7 bases matching TRBD1. With V trimmed by 6 bases and J by 1 base, 9 bases remained unmatched. CDR3 length: 15 residues. Per germline, CDR1 SNHLY and CDR2 FYNNEI. As DNA, the CDR3 is TGTGCCAGCAGCGGGACAGACCCAGGATCCTACGAGCAGTACTTC. Translation: CASSGTDPGSYEQYF.

The chain uses TRBV6-5 and TRBJ1-1, with D possibly TRBD1 on 5 matching bases. Germline-derived CDR1 and CDR2 are MNHEY and SVGAGI. The CDR3 runs to 12 residues. The germline V and J ends were trimmed by 6 bases and 7 bases, with 12 bases remaining between them. CDR3 DNA sequence: TGTGCCAGCAGGGACCCGGGACGTGAAGCTTTCTTT. It is translated as CASRDPGREAFF.

The J gene is TRBJ2-5, the V gene TRBV5-1; D is uncertain. The germline V gene encodes CDR1 SGHRS and CDR2 YFSETQ. The CDR3 is 10 amino acids. Trimming took off 4 bases at V and 4 bases at J, with 2 bases between the two ends. The CDR3 spells CASSGETQYF. The CDR3 nucleotides read TGCGCCAGCAGCGGAGAGACCCAGTACTTC.

This rearrangement joins TRBV18 to TRBJ2-3, with a possible D match to TRBD2 (6 bases). The CDR3 is 12 amino acids. Germline lookup yields CDR1 KGHSH and CDR2 LQKENI. V lost 3 bases and J 6 bases, leaving 7 bases between the germline ends. CDR3: CASSPRGDTQYF. The DNA for the CDR3 is TGTGCCAGCTCACCCCGGGGGGATACGCAGTATTTT.

The V gene is TRBV4-3, the J gene TRBJ1-1, with 7 bases identical to TRBD1. Looked up from germline, CDR1 is LGHNA and CDR2 is YSLEER. This CDR3 is built from 14 residues. Trimming removed 4 bases from V and 6 bases from J; junction bases left unmatched: 8. CDR3 amino acids: CASSRVRQGAEAFF. The CDR3 DNA reads as TGCGCCAGCAGCCGAGTTCGACAGGGCGCTGAAGCTTTCTTT.

The chain joins TRBV6-9 to TRBJ2-6, with 11 bases identical to TRBD1. Germline CDR1 and CDR2: MNHGY and SVAAGI. CDR3 length equals 22 residues. The CDR3 sequence is CTRLRGQGAVSAARSGANVLTF. The CDR3 DNA sequence: TGTACCCGACTACGCGGACAGGGGGCGGTAAGTGCGGCTCGGTCTGGGGCCAACGTCCTGACTTTC.

This chain links TRBV19 with TRBJ1-2; D possibly corresponds to TRBD1 (6 bases). The CDR3 contains 15 residues. CDR1 LNHDA and CDR2 SQIVND come from the germline V gene (reference sequence). The V gene lost 1 base and the J gene lost 4 bases, with 13 bases spanning the gap. CDR3 DNA sequence: TGTGCCAGTAGTATAGGATACGGACAGCCCTATGGCTACACCTTC. This sequence encodes CASSIGYGQPYGYTF. The full variable domain, in which reference TRBV19 and TRBJ1-2 provide the parts outside the CDR3, is DGGITQSPKYLFRKEGQNVTLSCEQNLNHDAMYWYRQDPGQGLRLIYYSQIVNDFQKGDIAEGYSVSREKKESFPLTVTSAQKNPTAFYLCASSIGYGQPYGYTFGSGTRLTVV.

This chain joins TRBV19 and TRBJ2-2; no reliable D call. Germline CDR1 is LNHDA and CDR2 is SQIVND (reference sequence). CDR3 length: 15 residues. V shed 5 bases and J shed 5 bases, with 15 bases lying between them. In DNA form, the CDR3 reads TGTGCCAGTAGTGAGTTGGGCAGCTTGACCGGGGAGCTGTTTTTT. Residues: CASSELGSLTGELFF.

The chain uses TRBV6-5 and TRBJ1-1; 9 nucleotides match TRBD1. Germline V CDR1 and CDR2: MNHEY, SVGAGI. With 6 bases clipped from V and 10 bases from J, the junction kept 12 bases outside the gene matches. The CDR3 spans 14 residues. The CDR3 DNA reads as TGTGCCAGCAGGGAATTCACAGGGGGCAGTGGAGCTTTCTTT. Residues: CASREFTGGSGAFF.

The CDR3 DNA reads as TGTGCCAGCAGCTCATTTAGCGGGGTGATCGAGCAGTACTTC. Its protein is CASSSFSGVIEQYF. This rearrangement joins TRBV11-2 to TRBJ2-7; 8 bases fit TRBD2. The length of the CDR3 is 14 residues. J gave up 6 bases and V 4 bases, and 8 bases lay outside the gene matches. Germline CDR1 SGHAT, CDR2 FQNNGV.

This chain uses TRBV27 with TRBJ2-7; D is uncertain. Germline lookup yields CDR1 MNHEY and CDR2 SMNVEV (reference sequence). V was cut by 4 bases and J by 6 bases, with 13 bases left in between. This CDR3 has 13 amino acids. The CDR3 bases are TGTGCCAGCAGTTCATCCGAGTGGGGCGAGCAGTACTTC. Translation gives CASSSSEWGEQYF.

The rearrangement uses TRBV2 and TRBJ1-1; possible D gene TRBD1, 5 bases. V shed 3 bases and J shed 0 bases, with 11 bases lying between them. Germline assignment: CDR1 SNHLY and CDR2 FYNNEI. The CDR3 is made up of 15 amino acids. The CDR3: CASSDWRQLNTEAFF. In nucleotides, the CDR3 is TGTGCCAGCAGTGACTGGCGACAGCTGAACACTGAAGCTTTCTTT.

The chain has TRBV5-1 and TRBJ2-5; 7 bases map to TRBD2. This CDR3 is 15 amino acids long. Germline assignment: CDR1 SGHRS and CDR2 YFSETQ. Losses at the gene ends were 4 bases for V and 2 bases for J; bases not matched to a gene: 8. CDR3 residues: CASSRADGGQETQYF. The CDR3 bases are TGCGCCAGCAGCCGCGCTGACGGGGGGCAAGAGACCCAGTACTTC. The entire variable domain, with the rest obtained from reference TRBV5-1 and TRBJ2-5, is as follows: KAGVTQTPRYLIKTRGQQVTLSCSPISGHRSVSWYQQTPGQGLQFLFEYFSETQRNKGNFPGRFSGRQFSNSRSEMNVSTLELGDSALYLCASSRADGGQETQYFGPGTRLLVL.

The CDR3: CASSIDSEFSYEQYF. CDR3 bases: TGTGCCAGCAGCATCGACAGCGAGTTCTCCTACGAGCAGTACTTC. The chain employs TRBV7-2 and TRBJ2-7, with D tentatively TRBD1 (5 bases). The CDR3 contains 15 residues. With 5 bases removed from V and 0 bases from J, the gap between germline ends came to 14 bases. The germline V gene encodes CDR1 SGHTA and CDR2 FQGNSA.

This chain connects TRBV5-1 to TRBJ2-3; 9 bases are shared with TRBD2. Trimming cost V 2 bases and J 0 bases; bases outside gene matches: 1. CDR1 and CDR2 from the germline V gene are SGHRS and YFSETQ. CDR3 length: 15 amino acids. For the CDR3, the DNA is TGCGCCAGCAGCTTTAGCGGGAGAAGCACAGATACGCAGTATTTT. As protein: CASSFSGRSTDTQYF.

The chain employs TRBV15 and TRBJ2-7; no clear D. Trimming removed 0 bases from V and 1 base from J, with 4 bases in between. The CDR3 has 13 amino acids. Germline CDR1 reads LNHNV; CDR2 reads YYDKDF (reference sequence). CDR3 nucleotides: TGTGCCACCAGCAGAGAGGATTCCTACGAGCAGTACTTC. Its translation is CATSREDSYEQYF.

The chain is built from TRBV7-6 and TRBJ2-1, with no clear D. V was clipped by 3 bases and J by 7 bases, with 7 bases between them. The CDR3 is 12 residues long. From germline, CDR1 is SGHVS and CDR2 FNYEAQ. This CDR3 is CASSFKGNEQFF. The DNA for the CDR3 is TGTGCCAGCAGCTTCAAAGGGAATGAGCAGTTCTTC.

The chain couples TRBV4-1 to TRBJ2-6; perhaps TRBD2 as D (6 bases). Looked up from germline, CDR1 is MGHRA and CDR2 is YSYEKL. V was pared by 4 bases and J by 1 base, with 11 bases between. The CDR3 spans 16 residues. In DNA, the CDR3 is TGCGCCAGCAGCCCAGGAGGGAGATCTGGGGCCAACGTCCTGACTTTC. As protein: CASSPGGRSGANVLTF.

The chain links TRBV11-2 to TRBJ2-3, with 8 bases identical to TRBD2. The CDR3 totals 17 residues. Germline V gives CDR1 SGHAT, CDR2 FQNNGV. The V gene end was trimmed by 4 bases and the J gene end by 4 bases; junction bases not matched to a gene: 13. The CDR3 DNA sequence: TGTGCCAGCAGCTGGCCCGGGACTAGTGGATTGGCAGATACGCAGTATTTT. The encoded protein is CASSWPGTSGLADTQYF.

The V gene is TRBV11-2, the J gene TRBJ2-7, with 7 bases fitting TRBD2. Germline V gives CDR1 SGHAT, CDR2 FQNNGV. The CDR3 length is 16 residues. V lost 4 bases and J lost 1; bases outside the gene matches: 10. CDR3 bases: TGTGCCAGCAGCTACCCCACGGTAGCGGGTTCCTACGAGCAGTACTTC. Translated: CASSYPTVAGSYEQYF.

The rearrangement uses TRBV4-3 and TRBJ2-3; weak D call: TRBD2 (6 bases). With 0 bases removed from V and 1 base from J, the gap between germline ends came to 17 bases. The CDR3 length is 18 residues. Germline CDR1 LGHNA, CDR2 YSLEER. Here the CDR3 reads CASSQDFGGSVGTDTQYF. The CDR3 DNA follows: TGCGCCAGCAGCCAAGACTTCGGAGGGTCCGTTGGCACAGATACGCAGTATTTT.

The chain recombines TRBV10-3 with TRBJ1-5; D might be TRBD1 (6 bases). Germline V CDR1 and CDR2: ENHRY, SYGVKD. The CDR3 is 15 amino acids. Trimming removed 1 base from V and 3 bases from J, with 10 bases in between. The DNA of the CDR3 is TGTGCCATCAGTGAGTTGGGGGGACACAATCAGCCCCAGCATTTT. Encoded protein: CAISELGGHNQPQHF.

This chain connects TRBV2 to TRBJ1-1; weak D call: TRBD1 (5 bases). CDR3 size: 13 residues. Trimming removed 10 bases from V and 4 bases from J, with 16 bases in between. Germline V CDR1 and CDR2: SNHLY, FYNNEI. The CDR3 loop is CAILTEIGTEAFF. The CDR3 bases are TGTGCCATACTGACAGAAATAGGCACTGAAGCTTTCTTT.

The J gene is TRBJ2-1, the V gene TRBV7-9; 14 positions match TRBD2. The junction had 9 bases not matched to a gene; V was cut back by 3 bases and J by 8 bases. The CDR3 length is 17 residues. Germline-derived CDR1 and CDR2 are SEHNR and FQNEAQ (reference sequence). The CDR3 nucleotides read TGTGCCAGCAGCTTTCACCCCGGGACTAGCGGGGGCTATGAGCAGTTCTTC. It codes for CASSFHPGTSGGYEQFF.

V is TRBV7-2 and J is TRBJ1-3; no definite D call. Germline CDR1 is SGHTA and CDR2 is FQGNSA. Deletions cut 4 bases from V and 3 bases from J, with 13 bases between. The CDR3 loop spans 15 amino acids. DNA of the CDR3: TGTGCCAGCAGCTCAGGTAGGAGATGTGGAAACACCATATATTTT. Translated: CASSSGRRCGNTIYF.

As regards this clone: Other DNA sequences in this specimen translate into the identical CDR3. The rearrangement joins TRBV9 to TRBJ2-3, with D uncertain. The CDR3 has 15 residues. V was trimmed by 0 bases and J by 0 bases, leaving 8 bases between them. Germline-derived CDR1 and CDR2 are SGDLS and YYNGEE. CDR3 amino acids: CASSVAVDSTDTQYF. For the CDR3, the DNA is TGTGCCAGCAGCGTAGCTGTTGACAGCACAGATACGCAGTATTTT.

The chain has TRBV5-1 and TRBJ1-2, with no clear D. From germline, CDR1 is SGHRS and CDR2 YFSETQ. V was cut by 4 bases and J by 3 bases, with 7 bases left in between. The CDR3 is made up of 12 amino acids. The CDR3 spells CASSPGDYGYTF. The CDR3 region has the DNA TGCGCCAGCAGCCCCGGGGACTATGGCTACACCTTC.